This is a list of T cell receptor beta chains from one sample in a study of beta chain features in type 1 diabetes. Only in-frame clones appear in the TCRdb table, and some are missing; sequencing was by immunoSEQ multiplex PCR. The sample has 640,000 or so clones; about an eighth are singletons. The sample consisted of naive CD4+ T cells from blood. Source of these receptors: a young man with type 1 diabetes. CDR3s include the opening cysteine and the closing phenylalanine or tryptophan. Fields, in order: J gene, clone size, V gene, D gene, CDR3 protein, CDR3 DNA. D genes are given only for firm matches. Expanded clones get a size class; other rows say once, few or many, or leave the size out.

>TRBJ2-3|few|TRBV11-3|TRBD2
CASKTGGDTDTQYF
TGTGCCAGCAAAACGGGAGGGGACACAGATACGCAGTATTTT
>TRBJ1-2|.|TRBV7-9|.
CASSHLAGADYGYTF
TGTGCCAGCAGCCACTTGGCAGGGGCGGACTATGGCTACACCTTC
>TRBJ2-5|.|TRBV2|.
CASSETPQETQYF
TGTGCCAGCAGTGAAACACCTCAGGAGACCCAGTACTTC
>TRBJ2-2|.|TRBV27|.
CASSLLVGNTGELFF
TGTGCCAGCAGTTTATTAGTGGGGAACACCGGGGAGCTGTTTTTT
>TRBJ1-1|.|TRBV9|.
CASSAFSGSNTEAFF
TGTGCCAGCAGCGCTTTCTCAGGCTCGAACACTGAAGCTTTCTTT
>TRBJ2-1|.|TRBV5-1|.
CASSLAAGSTYNEQFF
TGCGCCAGCAGCTTGGCCGCGGGTTCCACGTACAATGAGCAGTTCTTC
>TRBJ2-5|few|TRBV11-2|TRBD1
CASSLRQGEETQYF
TGTGCCAGCAGCCTACGACAGGGTGAAGAGACCCAGTACTTC
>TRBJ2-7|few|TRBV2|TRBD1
CASSEDRTSYEQYF
TGTGCCAGCAGTGAGGACAGGACGTCCTACGAGCAGTACTTC
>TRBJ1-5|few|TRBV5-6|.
CASSRSPNFVGNQPQHF
TGTGCCAGCAGCCGATCACCGAATTTTGTAGGCAATCAGCCCCAGCATTTT
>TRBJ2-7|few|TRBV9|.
CASSVGAREHEQYF
TGTGCCAGCAGCGTAGGCGCCAGGGAGCACGAGCAGTACTTC
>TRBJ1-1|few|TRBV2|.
CASSAGGGTEAFF
TGTGCCAGCAGCGCCGGAGGGGGCACTGAAGCTTTCTTT
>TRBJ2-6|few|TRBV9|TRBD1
CASSVRDRYPGANVLTF
TGTGCCAGCAGCGTCCGGGACAGATACCCTGGGGCCAACGTCCTGACTTTC
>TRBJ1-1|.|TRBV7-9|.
CASSLTGTMNTEAFF
TGTGCCAGCAGCTTAACAGGGACGATGAACACTGAAGCTTTCTTT
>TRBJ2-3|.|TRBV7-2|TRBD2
CASSIPGLGISTDTQYF
TGTGCCAGCAGCATTCCGGGACTAGGGATAAGCACAGATACGCAGTATTTT
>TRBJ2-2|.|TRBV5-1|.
CASSLAPLGVTGELFF
TGCGCCAGCAGCTTGGCTCCCCTTGGAGTGACCGGGGAGCTGTTTTTT
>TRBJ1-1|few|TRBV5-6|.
CASSLVRGGGEAFF
TGTGCCAGCAGCTTGGTCCGTGGGGGTGGTGAAGCTTTCTTT
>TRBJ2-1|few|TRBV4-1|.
CASRPVHGAHNEQFF
TGCGCCAGCAGACCAGTTCATGGGGCGCACAATGAGCAGTTCTTC
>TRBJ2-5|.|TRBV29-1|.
CSVSSRRKQETQYF
TGCAGCGTTTCTTCCCGACGGAAACAAGAGACCCAGTACTTC
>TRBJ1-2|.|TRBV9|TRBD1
CASSVAPGGGGSNYGYTF
TGTGCCAGCAGCGTAGCCCCGGGAGGAGGGGGCTCTAACTATGGCTACACCTTC
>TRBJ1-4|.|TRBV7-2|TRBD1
CASSLGQGMEKLFF
TGTGCCAGCAGCTTAGGACAGGGGATGGAAAAACTGTTTTTT
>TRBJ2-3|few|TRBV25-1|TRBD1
CASSEFPGQGTDTQYF
TGTGCCAGCAGTGAATTCCCTGGACAGGGGACAGATACGCAGTATTTT
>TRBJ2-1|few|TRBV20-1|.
CSAAMAGEQFF
TGCAGTGCTGCCATGGCAGGCGAGCAGTTCTTC
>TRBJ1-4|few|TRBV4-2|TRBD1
CASSLSTDRVLEKLFF
TGTGCCAGCAGCCTCTCCACGGACAGGGTGCTGGAAAAACTGTTTTTT
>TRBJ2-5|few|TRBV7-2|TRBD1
CASSLEPVVQGTETQYF
TGTGCCAGCAGCTTAGAGCCGGTTGTACAGGGGACAGAGACCCAGTACTTC
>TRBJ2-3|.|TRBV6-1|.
CASSSGEGADTQYF
TGTGCCAGCTCTTCAGGGGAAGGGGCAGATACGCAGTATTTT
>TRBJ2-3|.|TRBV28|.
CASSLVGTDTQYF
TGTGCCAGCAGTTTAGTGGGGACAGATACGCAGTATTTT
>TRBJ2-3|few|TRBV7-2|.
CATQPRGGGGYTDTQYF
TGTGCCACCCAACCTAGGGGAGGGGGCGGATACACAGATACGCAGTATTTT
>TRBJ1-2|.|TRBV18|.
CASSPQGGQARTF
TGTGCCAGCTCACCACAGGGAGGGCAAGCGAGGACCTTC
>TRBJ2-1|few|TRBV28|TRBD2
CASSPLRGGFYNEQFF
TGTGCCAGCAGTCCCCTGCGGGGAGGGTTCTACAATGAGCAGTTCTTC
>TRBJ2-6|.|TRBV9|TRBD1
CASSNRTGYHSGANVLTF
TGTGCCAGCAGCAACCGGACAGGATATCACTCTGGGGCCAACGTCCTGACTTTC
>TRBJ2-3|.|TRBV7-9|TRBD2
CASSWPGTSRSSTDTQYF
TGTGCCAGCAGCTGGCCCGGGACTAGCCGGTCAAGCACAGATACGCAGTATTTT
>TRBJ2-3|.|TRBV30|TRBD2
CAWSVSGASTDTQYF
TGTGCCTGGAGTGTAAGCGGGGCTAGCACAGATACGCAGTATTTT
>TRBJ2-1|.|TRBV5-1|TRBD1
CASRPTGTGDLRNYNEQFF
TGCGCCAGCAGGCCAACCGGGACAGGGGACCTGAGGAATTACAATGAGCAGTTCTTC
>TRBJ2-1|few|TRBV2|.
CASSESARGEQFF
TGTGCCAGCAGTGAATCTGCTAGAGGTGAGCAGTTCTTC
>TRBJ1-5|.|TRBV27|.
CASRIGDGQPQHF
TGTGCCAGCAGGATTGGGGATGGCCAGCCCCAGCATTTT
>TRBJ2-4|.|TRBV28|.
CASSLGGSNIQYF
TGTGCCAGCAGCTTGGGTGGTTCGAACATTCAGTACTTC
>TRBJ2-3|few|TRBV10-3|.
CAIRRYPGPTDTQYF
TGTGCCATCCGACGATATCCAGGGCCCACAGATACGCAGTATTTT
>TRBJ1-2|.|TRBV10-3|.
CAISGGDYGYTF
TGTGCCATAAGTGGGGGCGACTATGGCTACACCTTC
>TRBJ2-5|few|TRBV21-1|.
CASSKVGTQYF
TGTGCCAGCAGCAAAGTTGGTACCCAGTACTTC
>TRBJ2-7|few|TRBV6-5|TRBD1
CASRSGDSWYEQYF
TGTGCCAGCAGGTCCGGGGACAGCTGGTACGAGCAGTACTTC
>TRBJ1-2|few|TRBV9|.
CASSVETVNYGYTF
TGTGCCAGCAGCGTAGAAACAGTAAACTATGGCTACACCTTC
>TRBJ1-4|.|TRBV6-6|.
CASSYENRVRKLFF
TGTGCCAGCAGTTACGAAAACAGGGTGAGAAAACTGTTTTTT